This T cell receptor (beta chain) was found in a study of OX40 agonist ivuxolimab in advanced cancers. Across the study: Dose-escalation patients had hepatocellular carcinoma, melanoma, renal cell or head and neck cancer. Three individuals attained partial responses, comprising one hepatocellular carcinoma case and two cutaneous melanoma cases.

The assay was immunoSEQ multiplex PCR, and TCRdb's table has in-frame clones only and misses some. This sample carries approximately 60,000 clones, 80% to 90% of them seen once, and the ten largest clones take approximately 14%. It was autoimmune disease history or systemic immunosuppression that excluded patients. Germline V gene lookup returns CDR1 ENHRY and CDR2 SYGVKD. V was trimmed by 2 bases and J by 2 bases, leaving 13 bases between them. The CDR3 runs 15 residues. The TCR originated in an adult with an advanced solid tumor such as melanoma, head and neck, liver or kidney cancer. The chain joins TRBV10-3 to TRBJ2-7; maybe TRBD2 (6 bases). The source material was CD4+ or CD8+ T cells sorted from blood, sampled in a trial of the OX40 agonist ivuxolimab. The CDR3 coding sequence is TGTGCCATCAGTGAGCCCGGGACGGGGGCCTACGAGCAGTACTTC. Translation: CAISEPGTGAYEQYF.